The entry below describes one TCR beta chain. How the authors handled the data: Amplification of reference gene primers provided the estimated nucleated cell counts. Some clones are missing from TCRdb's copy, which holds only in-frame ones; the method was immunoSEQ multiplex PCR. V, J and clone size are those of that table, while D and trimming were read from the DNA. Altogether under 200,000 clones are present, over 80% being singletons, with the ten largest covering roughly 2.9%. These data are taken from a study of blood T cell repertoires in COVID-19. Study summary: Spain, Italy and the United States supplied samples that represented acute and convalescent COVID-19.

The CDR3 extends over 13 amino acids. Trimming left V 7 bases short and J 3 bases short, with 7 bases between. Germline values: CDR1 MNHNY, CDR2 SVGAGI (reference sequence). The origin of this receptor is a woman aged 55-69 years with acute or convalescent COVID-19. The sample consisted of peripheral blood. The chain couples TRBV6-6 to TRBJ1-6, with a tentative D call TRBD1 (6 bases). For the CDR3, the DNA is TGTGCCAGCACAGGGGTCTATAATTCACCCCTCCACTTT. This gives the protein CASTGVYNSPLHF.